These T cell receptor beta chains were read from a single sample in a study of neurological immune-mediated disorders. TCRdb recomputed calls from the 5' RACE reads with MiXCR, one row per CDR3 protein. Among about 46,000 distinct CDR3 sequences listed, around 4.3% were seen once. The sample taken for sequencing was PBMCs. The receptors here all came from a woman aged 60-70 years with multiple sclerosis. The CDR3 runs from the conserved cysteine through the conserved F or W. D genes are given only for firm matches. The size entry is marked missing in some rows and otherwise reads once, few, many or a size class.

CDR3: CSAQQKADSPLHF; DNA: TGCAGTGCCCAACAGAAGGCGGATTCACCCCTCCACTTT; V: TRBV20-1; J: TRBJ1-6; D: NA; length: 13; size: many
CDR3: CASGRTGQETQYF; DNA: TGCGCCAGCGGACGGACAGGCCAAGAGACCCAGTACTTC; V: TRBV5-1; J: TRBJ2-5; D: TRBD1; length: 13; size: many
CDR3: CASSLALQNTEAFF; DNA: TGCGCCAGCAGCTTGGCTCTGCAGAACACTGAAGCTTTCTTT; V: TRBV5-1; J: TRBJ1-1; D: NA; length: 14; size: many
CDR3: CSAGSLAKNIQYF; DNA: TGCAGTGCTGGTAGCTTGGCCAAAAACATTCAGTACTTC; V: TRBV20-1; J: TRBJ2-4; D: NA; length: 13; size: many
CDR3: CASSLGALETQYF; DNA: TGTGCCAGCAGTTTAGGGGCGCTGGAGACCCAGTACTTC; V: TRBV12-3/TRBV12-4; J: TRBJ2-5; D: NA; length: 13; size: few
CDR3: CASSLGGNINEQYF; DNA: TGCGCCAGCAGCTTGGGTGGGAACATCAACGAGCAGTACTTC; V: TRBV5-1; J: TRBJ2-7; D: NA; length: 14; size: many
CDR3: CASSFPQGGGDEQFF; DNA: TGTGCCAGCAGTTTCCCCCAGGGCGGAGGAGATGAGCAGTTCTTC; V: TRBV7-9; J: TRBJ2-1; D: NA; length: 15; size: many
CDR3: CSALRQGYGYTF; DNA: TGCAGTGCTTTAAGACAGGGCTATGGCTACACCTTC; V: TRBV20-1; J: TRBJ1-2; D: TRBD1; length: 12; size: NA
CDR3: CSARLGDDYGYTF; DNA: TGCAGTGCTAGGCTCGGAGATGACTATGGCTACACCTTC; V: TRBV20-1; J: TRBJ1-2; D: NA; length: 13; size: many
CDR3: CASSFRGGVDTIYF; DNA: TGTGCCAGCAGCTTCCGGGGGGGAGTAGACACCATATATTTT; V: TRBV9; J: TRBJ1-3; D: NA; length: 14; size: many
CDR3: CASSPRDTDQPQHF; DNA: TGTGCCAGCAGCCCAAGGGACACAGATCAGCCCCAGCATTTT; V: TRBV9; J: TRBJ1-5; D: NA; length: 14; size: many